The clone carrying this T cell receptor beta chain occurred a few times. The target antigen is unknown. TCRdb fed the RT-PCR reads into MiXCR, producing one record per CDR3 protein. The data contain about 700,000 distinct CDR3 sequences, about 15% of them singletons. This entry is derived from a study of response to subunit inactivated influenza vaccine. V gave up 3 bases and J gave up 2 bases, with 11 bases separating them. This CDR3 has 14 amino acids. CDR1 and CDR2 (germline): SQVTM, ANQGSEA. Notes on the study in general: Authors proposed each seasonal influenza vaccination draws in few new T cells.

The receptor was derived from a man aged 50-60 years who received an inactivated influenza vaccine. This chain links TRBV29-1 with TRBJ2-1; D unclear. Here the sequenced sample was PBMCs from blood, taken around 14 days before vaccination. CDR3: CSVESTRTYNEQFF. The CDR3 nucleotides are TGCAGCGTTGAGTCCACGAGAACCTACAATGAGCAGTTCTTC.